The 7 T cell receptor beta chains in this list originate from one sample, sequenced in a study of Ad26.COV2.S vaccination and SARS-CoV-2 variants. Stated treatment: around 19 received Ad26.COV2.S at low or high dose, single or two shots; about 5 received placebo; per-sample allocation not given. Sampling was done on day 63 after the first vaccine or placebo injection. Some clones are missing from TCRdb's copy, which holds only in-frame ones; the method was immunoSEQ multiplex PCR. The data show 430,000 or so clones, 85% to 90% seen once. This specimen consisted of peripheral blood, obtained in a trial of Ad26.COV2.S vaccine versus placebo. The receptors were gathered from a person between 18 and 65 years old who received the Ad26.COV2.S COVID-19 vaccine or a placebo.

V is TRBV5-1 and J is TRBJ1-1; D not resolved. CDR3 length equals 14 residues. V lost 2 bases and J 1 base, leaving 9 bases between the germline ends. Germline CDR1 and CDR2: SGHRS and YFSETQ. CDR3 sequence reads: CASSFNPANTEAFF. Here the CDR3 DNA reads TGCGCCAGCAGCTTTAACCCTGCGAACACTGAAGCTTTCTTT.

The chain's CDR3 is CATSDLTSGRQTQYF. The DNA of the CDR3 is TGTGCCACCAGTGATTTGACTAGCGGGAGGCAGACCCAGTACTTC. The V call is TRBV24-1, the J call TRBJ2-5; 12 bases fit TRBD2. This CDR3 spans 15 amino acids. Germline V lookup: CDR1 KGHDR, CDR2 SFDVKD. V was clipped by 0 bases and J by 6 bases; unmatched bases: 1.

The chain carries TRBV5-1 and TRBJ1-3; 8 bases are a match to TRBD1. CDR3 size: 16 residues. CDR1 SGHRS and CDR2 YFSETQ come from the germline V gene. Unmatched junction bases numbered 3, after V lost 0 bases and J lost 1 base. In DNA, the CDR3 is TGCGCCAGCAGCTTGGCCTGGACAGGGTCTGGAAACACCATATATTTT. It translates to CASSLAWTGSGNTIYF.

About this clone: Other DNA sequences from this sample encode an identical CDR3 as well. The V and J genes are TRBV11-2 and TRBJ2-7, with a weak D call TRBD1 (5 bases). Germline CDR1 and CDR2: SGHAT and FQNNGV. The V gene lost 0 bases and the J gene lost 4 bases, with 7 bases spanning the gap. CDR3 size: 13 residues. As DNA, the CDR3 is TGTGCCAGCAGCTTAGATCCAGGGTACGAGCAGTACTTC. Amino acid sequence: CASSLDPGYEQYF.

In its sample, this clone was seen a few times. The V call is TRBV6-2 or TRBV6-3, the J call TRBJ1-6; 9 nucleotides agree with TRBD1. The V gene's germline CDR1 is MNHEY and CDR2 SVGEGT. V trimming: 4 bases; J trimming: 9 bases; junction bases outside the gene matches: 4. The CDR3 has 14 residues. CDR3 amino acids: CASSSETGGSPLHF. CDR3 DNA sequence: TGTGCCAGCAGTTCCGAGACAGGGGGTTCACCCCTCCACTTT.

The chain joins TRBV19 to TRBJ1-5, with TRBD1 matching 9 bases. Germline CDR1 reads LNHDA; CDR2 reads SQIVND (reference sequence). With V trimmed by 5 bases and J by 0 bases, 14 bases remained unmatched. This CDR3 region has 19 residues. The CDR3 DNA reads TGTGCCAGTAGTGGGGGTAGGGACAGGGCCCTTTTTAGCAATCAGCCCCAGCATTTT. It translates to CASSGGRDRALFSNQPQHF.

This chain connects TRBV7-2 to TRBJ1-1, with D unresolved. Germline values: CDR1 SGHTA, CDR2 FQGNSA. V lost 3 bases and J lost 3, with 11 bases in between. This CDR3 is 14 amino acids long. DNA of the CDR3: TGTGCCAGCAGCTTCTTTGGTTGGGACACTGAAGCTTTCTTT. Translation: CASSFFGWDTEAFF.